This is a list of T cell receptor beta chains from one sample in a study of T cell changes during pregnancy in multiple sclerosis. Sequencing used immunoSEQ multiplex PCR; TCRdb keeps in-frame clones, though not all of them. The sample shows 85,000 to 130,000 clones, about 92% of them seen only once. Specimen: peripheral blood, collected in the second trimester of pregnancy. These receptors were collected from a female donor with multiple sclerosis, enrolled in a pregnancy study. CDR3s include the opening cysteine and the closing phenylalanine or tryptophan. D genes are given only for firm matches. Only some rows state a clone size, as once, few, many or a class for expanded clones.

J	V	D	size	CDR3	DNA
TRBJ1-5	TRBV6-1	TRBD1	NA	CASSEAGQGQPQHF	TGTGCCAGCAGTGAAGCGGGACAGGGACAGCCCCAGCATTTT
TRBJ2-4	TRBV7-2	NA	NA	CASSTRGGAGNIQYF	TGTGCCAGCAGCACGCGAGGGGGGGCCGGAAACATTCAGTACTTC
TRBJ2-7	TRBV2	TRBD1	few	CASWGQGRDEQYF	TGTGCCAGCTGGGGACAGGGCCGTGACGAGCAGTACTTC
TRBJ2-1	TRBV4-2	TRBD2	NA	CASSQDAGVAYNEQFF	TGTGCCAGCAGCCAAGATGCGGGAGTGGCCTACAATGAGCAGTTCTTC
TRBJ2-1	TRBV5-1	NA	NA	CASSLTGIEQFF	TGCGCCAGCAGCCTGACAGGTATCGAGCAGTTCTTC
TRBJ1-6	TRBV19	NA	NA	CASTGGLYNSPLHF	TGTGCCAGTACCGGGGGACTCTATAATTCACCCCTCCACTTT
TRBJ1-2	TRBV5-4	TRBD1	NA	CASSPGQVYGYTF	TGTGCCAGCAGTCCGGGACAGGTCTATGGCTACACCTTC
TRBJ2-3	TRBV28	NA	NA	CASSSLRGFRPNTQYF	TGTGCCAGCAGTTCTCTTCGGGGATTTAGACCAAATACGCAGTATTTT
TRBJ2-3	TRBV5-4	NA	NA	CASSPRQEGTDTQYF	TGTGCCAGCAGCCCTCGACAGGAAGGCACAGATACGCAGTATTTT
TRBJ2-2	TRBV29-1	TRBD2	NA	CSVKRGNTGELFF	TGCAGCGTGAAGCGGGGGAACACCGGGGAGCTGTTTTTT
TRBJ2-7	TRBV9	NA	NA	CASSVGHPELDEQYF	TGTGCCAGCAGCGTAGGACACCCCGAATTGGACGAGCAGTACTTC